These 9 T cell receptor beta chains came from one sample sequenced in a study of identical twins. Each CDR3 protein gets one entry after TCRdb re-called the 5' RACE reads with MiXCR. The profile shows hundreds of thousands of distinct CDR3 sequences, approximately 6% of them singletons. Sequencing input: naive T cells sorted from blood. The receptors originated from a man between 18 and 29 years old in good health.

This clonotype occurred many times. CDR3 DNA: TGCGCCAGCGGTCTTGAGGGCACAGATACGCAGTATTTT. This codes for CASGLEGTDTQYF. This sequence joins TRBV5-1 and TRBJ2-3; D gene ambiguous. The CDR3 contains 13 residues. Germline CDR1 is SGHRS and CDR2 is YFSETQ. Trimming took 7 bases from V and 1 from J, leaving 10 bases between them.

This clonotype was counted at least ten times. The chain is built from TRBV12-3 or TRBV12-4 and TRBJ2-5, with a weak D call TRBD2 (6 bases). With 3 bases removed from V and 3 bases from J, the gap between germline ends came to 11 bases. The CDR3 loop spans 14 amino acids. The CDR3 spells CASSFLGGKETQYF. CDR3 nucleotide sequence: TGTGCCAGCAGTTTTCTCGGGGGAAAAGAGACCCAGTACTTC.

V is TRBV3-1 and J is TRBJ2-1, with 8 positions matching TRBD2. V was pared by 1 base and J by 10 bases, with 6 bases of the junction left unmatched. The CDR3 sequence is 14 residues long. Germline CDR1 reads LGHDT; CDR2 reads YNNKEL (reference sequence). CDR3 loop: CASSQAAGGSEQFF. CDR3 nucleotides: TGTGCCAGCAGCCAAGCTGCGGGAGGTAGCGAGCAGTTCTTC.

This chain uses TRBV24-1 with TRBJ2-7; D gene uncertain. Between the trimmed V and J ends, which lost 7 bases and 6 bases, there was a span of 15 bases. There are 13 residues in the CDR3. Germline loops: CDR1 KGHDR, CDR2 SFDVKD. The CDR3 nucleotides are TGTGCCACCAGCCTTGGGTTAGCTGGCGAGCAGTACTTC. Protein sequence: CATSLGLAGEQYF.

This clonotype has just a few counts. The V call is TRBV2, the J call TRBJ2-3; no clear D. Deletions cut 3 bases from V and 9 bases from J, with 7 bases between. This CDR3 comprises 11 residues. Germline V CDR1 and CDR2: SNHLY, FYNNEI. The CDR3 bases are TGTGCCAGCAGTGATACCCCGACGCAGTATTTT. Translation gives CASSDTPTQYF. The complete variable domain, with remaining parts taken from reference TRBV2 and TRBJ2-3, reads EPEVTQTPSHQVTQMGQEVILRCVPISNHLYFYWYRQILGQKVEFLVSFYNNEISEKSEIFDDQFSVERPDGSNFTLKIRSTKLEDSAMYFCASSDTPTQYFGPGTRLTVL.

The CDR3 nucleotides read TGTGCCAGCAGCTTATACAGGGGGTCAGATACGCAGTATTTT. This sequence encodes CASSLYRGSDTQYF. The V gene is TRBV11-2, the J gene TRBJ2-3; TRBD1 matches 8 bases. CDR1 is SGHAT, CDR2 FQNNGV, per germline. The CDR3 has 14 residues. Trimming cost V 2 bases and J 4 bases; bases outside gene matches: 2.

The table lists this clonotype with many counts. This chain links TRBV20-1 with TRBJ2-3; D not resolved. Germline V lookup: CDR1 DFQATT, CDR2 SNEGSKA (reference sequence). The CDR3 length is 11 residues. Deletions cut 1 base from V and 5 bases from J, with 4 bases between. The CDR3, as DNA: TGCAGTGCTAGAGGGCTAGATACGCAGTATTTT. Translation gives CSARGLDTQYF.

There are many counts of this clonotype. The V and J genes are TRBV3-1 and TRBJ1-2; TRBD1 matches 7 bases. The CDR3 covers 13 residues. The germline gives CDR1 LGHDT, CDR2 YNNKEL (reference sequence). V shed 2 bases, J shed 3 bases, and the junction held 0 bases outside the gene matches. For the CDR3, the DNA is TGTGCCAGCAGCCAAACAGGGGACTATGGCTACACCTTC. Amino acids: CASSQTGDYGYTF.

Ten or more counts support this clonotype. The CDR3 DNA sequence: TGTGCCAGCAGCTTGGGACTAGCGGGAGGAACCGGGGAGCTGTTTTTT. This sequence encodes CASSLGLAGGTGELFF. J is TRBJ2-2 and V is TRBV12-3 or TRBV12-4; 15 bases agree with TRBD2. The length of the CDR3 is 16 residues. The trim removed 6 bases at V and 5 bases at J, leaving 4 bases unmatched.